The rows below give T cell receptor beta chains drawn from one sample of a study of blood T cell repertoires in COVID-19. Assay: immunoSEQ multiplex PCR; the TCRdb copy retains only in-frame clones and omits some. The repertoire includes about 190,000 clones, approximately 90% of them detected once, and approximately 4.5% sits in the top ten. Source material: peripheral blood. These receptors were taken from a human donor in a cohort sampled during active COVID-19. Each CDR3 is given without its conserved first and last residue.

V: TRBV28; CDR3: ASSPSQGNTEAF
V: TRBV27; CDR3: ASSLSSPPNTGELF
V: TRBV5-1; CDR3: ASSLGLAGSYEQY
V: TRBV2; CDR3: ASIWTSGRNEQF
V: TRBV7-9; CDR3: ASSLVTTYYNEQF
V: TRBV6-2/TRBV6-3; CDR3: ASSYEGASYNEQF
V: TRBV10-1; CDR3: ASSPGLAVAYEQY
V: TRBV6-5; CDR3: ASRTDRATYEQY
V: TRBV6-5; CDR3: ASSYSAVSNQPQH
V: TRBV2; CDR3: ASSEVGPTEAF
V: TRBV19; CDR3: AARAGTGDKDTQY
V: TRBV4-1; CDR3: ASSRLAGEGRAKNIQY
V: TRBV6-5; CDR3: ASRGQSYGYT
V: TRBV10-1; CDR3: ASSDGTVYEQY
V: TRBV27; CDR3: ASSLWGRRGELF
V: TRBV7-2; CDR3: ASRWTGPQKTEAF
V: TRBV7-9; CDR3: ASSLSRTESPLH
V: TRBV10-1; CDR3: ASSEIAGFGYEQY
V: TRBV24-1; CDR3: ATSVAGADTQY
V: TRBV4-2; CDR3: ASSQVDTSGNTIY
V: TRBV6-5; CDR3: ASSYSVTGDTEAF
V: TRBV3-1/TRBV3-2; CDR3: ASSQEELWADYSPLH
V: TRBV7-9; CDR3: ASSLGKGAGELF
V: TRBV7-9; CDR3: ASSLRGFGSPLH
V: TRBV7-6; CDR3: ASSPRDTGRDTQY
V: TRBV5-1; CDR3: ASSLPAGGRDTQY
V: TRBV19; CDR3: ASSITGDGQPQH
V: TRBV28; CDR3: ASTGTATGELF
V: TRBV7-8; CDR3: ASSFSTSGGGRSYNEQF
V: TRBV7-2; CDR3: ASSLNSGSSYEQY
V: TRBV5-1; CDR3: ASSPFLGTINTGELF
V: TRBV30; CDR3: AWSVSGGEQY
V: TRBV5-1; CDR3: ASSLGGLGAIQLRSLH
V: TRBV28; CDR3: ASSPPRLAGPSYEQY
V: TRBV4-3; CDR3: ASSQSRGNSPLH
V: TRBV10-3; CDR3: AIRSGRESDEQF
V: TRBV19; CDR3: ASSSRVGAGELF
V: TRBV6-5; CDR3: ASSPRWGNQPQH
V: TRBV5-1; CDR3: ASTSLAGIDNEQF
V: TRBV11-1; CDR3: ASSFGGPYNEQF
V: TRBV2; CDR3: ASRTPGLAGYEQF
V: TRBV9; CDR3: ASSVDSGAQQY
V: TRBV4-1; CDR3: ASSPGTSGGSSSYNEQF
V: TRBV2; CDR3: ASSETSYEQY
V: TRBV28; CDR3: ASSPGFEQY
V: TRBV18; CDR3: ASSPPRQGASSYNEQF
V: TRBV5-8; CDR3: AGEASGGDEQY
V: TRBV28; CDR3: ASSVPGLASRGYNEQF
V: TRBV9; CDR3: ASSGRLAGGEEAETQY
V: TRBV21-1; CDR3: ASSKAFGKGRDLKLF
V: TRBV7-9; CDR3: ASSLSRGRSHYGYT
V: TRBV30; CDR3: AWSSGVAGRVEQF
V: TRBV28; CDR3: ASSLKGASYEQY
V: TRBV6-2/TRBV6-3; CDR3: ASSFMLAGVDEQF
V: TRBV5-1; CDR3: ASSLFPGEADTQY
V: TRBV10-1; CDR3: ASSDSRILGDEQF
V: TRBV7-9; CDR3: ASSQGAYEQY